The next 27 T cell receptor beta chains were all read from a single sample in a study of shared clonotypes between healthy human individuals. Profiled with immunoSEQ multiplex PCR; TCRdb holds only in-frame clones, not every one. The table has 2 million to 2.5 million clones, 93% seen once. Terminally differentiated effector memory CD45RA+ cells were excluded from the naive CD8 cells, which were CD45RO-negative and positively selected for CCR7. Sequenced input: naive CD8+ T cells from PBMCs. The receptors originated from a man in his late teens or twenties in good health. Some clones in this sample may be carry-over from other donors' samples.

The genes are TRBV27 and TRBJ2-7, with a possible D match to TRBD1 (6 bases). Per the germline V gene, CDR1 is MNHEY and CDR2 is SMNVEV (reference sequence). The CDR3 is made up of 14 amino acids. V lost 6 bases and J 2 bases, leaving 14 bases between the germline ends. CDR3 sequence reads: CASSDRGKAYEQYF. The DNA of the CDR3 is TGTGCCAGCAGCGATAGGGGGAAAGCCTACGAGCAGTACTTC.

This clone was recorded once. This chain connects TRBV27 to TRBJ2-3, with D perhaps matching TRBD1 (5 bases). CDR3 length: 15 amino acids. Germline CDR1 is MNHEY and CDR2 is SMNVEV (reference sequence). V lost 5 bases and J lost 2, with 14 bases in between. CDR3 nucleotides: TGTGCCAGCAGTCCCCAGGGCCGCTTCACAGATACGCAGTATTTT. It yields the protein CASSPQGRFTDTQYF.

Concerning this clone: The same CDR3 can be traced to other DNA sequences in this sample. V usage is TRBV6-5 and J usage is TRBJ1-1, with D unclear. Germline-derived CDR1 and CDR2 are MNHEY and SVGAGI. V lost 2 bases, J lost 5 bases, and 3 bases lay in between. The CDR3 sequence is 11 residues long. CDR3 sequence reads: CASSYGTEAFF. CDR3 nucleotides: TGTGCCAGCAGTTACGGAACTGAAGCTTTCTTT.

V is TRBV9 and J is TRBJ2-7; unclear D gene. The CDR3 extends over 16 amino acids. Germline values: CDR1 SGDLS, CDR2 YYNGEE. Trimming pared 4 bases from V and 3 bases from J, leaving 20 bases between. CDR3 amino acids: CASSPHFSGGFYEQYF. CDR3 DNA sequence: TGTGCCAGCAGCCCCCATTTTTCGGGTGGGTTCTACGAGCAGTACTTC.

The chain combines TRBV7-3 with TRBJ1-1; TRBD1 might be the D (6 bases). Germline CDR1 is SGHTA and CDR2 is FQGTGA. V lost 5 bases and J lost 1, with 14 bases in between. The CDR3 covers 15 residues. CDR3 sequence reads: CASSALGGSNTEAFF. The DNA for the CDR3 is TGTGCCAGCAGCGCCCTTGGGGGCTCGAACACTGAAGCTTTCTTT.

This chain connects TRBV9 to TRBJ1-5; 8 bases fit TRBD1. Germline V gives CDR1 SGDLS, CDR2 YYNGEE. J gave up 4 bases and V 2 bases, and 5 bases lay outside the gene matches. CDR3 length: 15 amino acids. CDR3: CASSVDRVTNQPQHF. The CDR3 region has the DNA TGTGCCAGCAGCGTGGACAGGGTAACGAATCAGCCCCAGCATTTT. Supplemented by reference TRBV9 and TRBJ1-5, the full variable domain reads DSGVTQTPKHLITATGQRVTLRCSPRSGDLSVYWYQQSLDQGLQFLIQYYNGEERAKGNILERFSAQQFPDLHSELNLSSLELGDSALYFCASSVDRVTNQPQHFGDGTRLSIL.

The rearrangement links TRBV4-3 to TRBJ1-3; D ambiguous. The CDR3 is 17 amino acids. The V gene lost 1 base and the J gene lost 1 base, with 14 bases spanning the gap. CDR1 is LGHNA, CDR2 YSLEER, per germline. CDR3 DNA sequence: TGCGCCAGCAGCCAAGGGCACGGCGTTGCTTCTGGAAACACCATATATTTT. Translation gives CASSQGHGVASGNTIYF.

The chain uses TRBV2 and TRBJ2-7; D call uncertain. The CDR3 contains 14 residues. Germline CDR1 SNHLY, CDR2 FYNNEI. Trimming left V 3 bases short and J 4 bases short, with 13 bases between. The CDR3 nucleotides read TGTGCCAGCAGTGAGAGGTCCAGTCTGTACGAGCAGTACTTC. This gives the protein CASSERSSLYEQYF.

The chain recombines TRBV5-1 with TRBJ2-7; D gene uncertain. This CDR3 is 12 amino acids long. CDR1 and CDR2 (germline): SGHRS, YFSETQ. Trimming took 2 bases from V and 4 from J, leaving 7 bases between them. The DNA for the CDR3 is TGCGCCAGCAGCTTAGATCAGTACGAGCAGTACTTC. Encoded protein: CASSLDQYEQYF. Drawing the rest from reference TRBV5-1 and TRBJ2-7, the complete variable domain is KAGVTQTPRYLIKTRGQQVTLSCSPISGHRSVSWYQQTPGQGLQFLFEYFSETQRNKGNFPGRFSGRQFSNSRSEMNVSTLELGDSALYLCASSLDQYEQYFGPGTRLTVT.

A word on this clone: The sample holds other DNA sequences that translate to the same CDR3. This chain links TRBV27 with TRBJ2-7, with D possibly TRBD1 on 5 matching bases. Germline loops: CDR1 MNHEY, CDR2 SMNVEV (reference sequence). Trimming shortened V by 2 bases and J by 4 bases, and 12 bases separated the two germline ends. The CDR3 loop spans 14 amino acids. CDR3: CASSLRQGDYEQYF. The CDR3 DNA reads TGTGCCAGCAGTTTACGGCAGGGCGATTACGAGCAGTACTTC.

This chain uses TRBV6-1 with TRBJ1-5; a weak D match, TRBD1 (5 bases). The CDR3 is made up of 16 amino acids. Trimming removed 2 bases at V and 5 bases at J, with 16 bases between. The germline gives CDR1 MNHNS, CDR2 SASEGT. This CDR3 is CASSERDSDPYQPQHF. The CDR3 coding sequence is TGTGCCAGCAGTGAACGGGACTCTGACCCCTATCAGCCCCAGCATTTT.

The V and J genes are TRBV9 and TRBJ1-3; D remains unclear. The germline V and J ends were trimmed by 4 bases and 2 bases, with 16 bases remaining between them. The CDR3 is 16 amino acids. Germline CDR1 reads SGDLS; CDR2 reads YYNGEE. The CDR3 coding sequence is TGTGCCAGCAGCCTTCTTCCCACGGCGGCTGGAAACACCATATATTTT. Translating gives CASSLLPTAAGNTIYF. The full variable domain, rest sourced from reference TRBV9 and TRBJ1-3, is DSGVTQTPKHLITATGQRVTLRCSPRSGDLSVYWYQQSLDQGLQFLIQYYNGEERAKGNILERFSAQQFPDLHSELNLSSLELGDSALYFCASSLLPTAAGNTIYFGEGSWLTVV.

As for this clone: The junction and the germline gene differ at one end; a read error may be behind it. The chain employs TRBV9 and TRBJ1-3; 9 positions match TRBD1. Germline V lookup: CDR1 SGDLS, CDR2 YYNGEE. The CDR3 sequence is 15 residues long. CDR3 sequence (DNA): TGTGCCAGCAGCGTATATCCGGACAGGGGAACCACCATATATTTT. Translation gives CASSVYPDRGTTIYF.

The V call is TRBV28, the J call TRBJ1-5; D possibly corresponds to TRBD1 (6 bases). Germline loops: CDR1 MDHEN, CDR2 SYDVKM. V lost 4 bases to trimming and J lost 3 bases, with 13 bases between them. This CDR3 is 15 amino acids long. The CDR3 is CASSSRGANNQPQHF. The CDR3 coding sequence is TGTGCCAGCAGTTCTAGGGGGGCGAACAATCAGCCCCAGCATTTT.

The chain is built from TRBV7-9 and TRBJ2-7, with D unresolved. With 0 bases removed from V and 4 bases from J, the gap between germline ends came to 13 bases. CDR3 length: 15 residues. CDR1 is SEHNR and CDR2 is FQNEAQ in the germline V gene (reference sequence). CDR3 region: CASSLASGQRYEQYF. The CDR3 DNA is TGTGCCAGCAGCTTAGCGTCCGGGCAACGATACGAGCAGTACTTC.

This clone was seen once. The J gene is TRBJ2-1, the V gene TRBV4-1; 10 bases match TRBD2. The germline V gene encodes CDR1 MGHRA and CDR2 YSYEKL. The CDR3 has 14 amino acids. After removal of 0 bases from V and 12 bases from J, the junction contained 5 bases not matched to a gene. DNA for the CDR3: TGCGCCAGCAGCCAAGATGTCCTAGCGGGAGTGCAGTTCTTC. Translated, it gives CASSQDVLAGVQFF.

The V gene is TRBV28, the J gene TRBJ2-7, with 12 bases that match TRBD1. V lost 6 bases to trimming and J lost 6 bases; unmatched junction nucleotides: 9. The CDR3 totals 15 residues. The germline gives CDR1 MDHEN, CDR2 SYDVKM. The DNA of the CDR3 is TGTGCCAGCAGGGATACCGGGACAGGGGGCGTCGAGCAGTACTTC. As protein: CASRDTGTGGVEQYF.

The chain couples TRBV27 to TRBJ2-1; 14 nucleotides match TRBD2. Germline V gene sequence: CDR1 MNHEY, CDR2 SMNVEV (reference sequence). J lost 8 bases, V lost 4 bases, and 10 bases had no gene match. The CDR3 extends over 17 amino acids. Here the CDR3 reads CASSWSGLAGAPHEQFF. The DNA of the CDR3 is TGTGCCAGCAGTTGGTCGGGACTAGCGGGAGCTCCCCATGAGCAGTTCTTC.

The rearrangement uses TRBV6-1 and TRBJ1-1, with D hard to call. V lost 11 bases to trimming and J lost 1 base, with 11 bases between them. The germline V gene has CDR1 MNHNS and CDR2 SASEGT. CDR3 length equals 12 residues. CDR3 bases: TGTGCCGGGAGAATTGGGAACACTGAAGCTTTCTTT. Amino acid sequence: CAGRIGNTEAFF.

The chain recombines TRBV27 with TRBJ2-6; D gene ambiguous. The CDR3 has 16 amino acids. Germline V CDR1 and CDR2: MNHEY, SMNVEV (reference sequence). Trimming removed 3 bases at V and 4 bases at J, with 13 bases between. The CDR3 reads CASSFGPGGGANVLTF. In DNA form, the CDR3 reads TGTGCCAGCAGTTTTGGACCGGGCGGAGGGGCCAACGTCCTGACTTTC.

The chain carries TRBV5-4 and TRBJ2-2; 13 nucleotides line up with TRBD2. Per the germline V gene, CDR1 is SGHNT and CDR2 is YYREEE (reference sequence). This CDR3 region has 14 residues. V lost 5 bases to trimming and J lost 8 bases; unmatched junction nucleotides: 3. CDR3 nucleotide sequence: TGTGCCAGCAGACTAGCGGGAGGGCCTGGGGAGCTGTTTTTT. This codes for CASRLAGGPGELFF.

Details on this clone: This sequence may be a read error, since a much larger clone differs from it by one base. This same CDR3 is encoded by further DNA sequences in the sample. This chain links TRBV7-6 with TRBJ1-5, with D unresolved. CDR3 length: 13 amino acids. V lost 3 bases to trimming and J lost 0 bases, with 3 bases between them. Germline CDR1 SGHVS, CDR2 FNYEAQ. The CDR3 region has the DNA TGTGCCAGCAGCTTCGGTAGCAATCAGCCCCAGCATTTT. It codes for CASSFGSNQPQHF.

The chain recombines TRBV11-3 with TRBJ2-2, with D unresolved. Trimming removed 7 bases at V and 5 bases at J, with 11 bases between. This CDR3 has 13 residues. The germline V gene has CDR1 SGHNT and CDR2 YENEEA. In DNA, the CDR3 is TGTGCCAGCAACAAACAAGATACCGGGGAGCTGTTTTTT. Translating it yields CASNKQDTGELFF.

This sequence joins TRBV7-8 and TRBJ2-7; 9 bases line up with TRBD1. Unmatched junction bases numbered 10, after V lost 6 bases and J lost 4 bases. Per the germline V gene, CDR1 is SGHVS and CDR2 is FQNEAQ. The CDR3 is 15 amino acids. CDR3 in amino acids: CASSLPGQGWYEQYF. Written as DNA, the CDR3 is TGTGCCAGCAGTCTACCGGGACAGGGTTGGTACGAGCAGTACTTC.

V gene TRBV5-1 combines with J gene TRBJ2-1; tentatively, D is TRBD2 (6 bases). The germline V gene encodes CDR1 SGHRS and CDR2 YFSETQ. The ends were cut back, 4 bases at V and 4 bases at J, with 15 bases in the middle. The length of the CDR3 is 15 residues. The CDR3 nucleotides are TGCGCCAGCAGCCACCGGGACTGGGAATACAATGAGCAGTTCTTC. Translation: CASSHRDWEYNEQFF.

Here the CDR3 DNA reads TGTGCCAGTAGTAGGGACAATCAGCCCCAGCATTTT. Its translation: CASSRDNQPQHF. The V gene is TRBV19, the J gene TRBJ1-5, with D unclear. Germline V gene lookup returns CDR1 LNHDA and CDR2 SQIVND (reference sequence). Deletions cut 4 bases from V and 3 bases from J, with 4 bases between. The CDR3 length is 12 residues.

The chain uses TRBV19 and TRBJ2-3; D unclear. V was clipped by 3 bases and J by 2 bases, with 6 bases between them. Germline V gene data show CDR1 as LNHDA and CDR2 as SQIVND (reference sequence). This CDR3 region has 13 residues. The CDR3 spells CASSISLTDTQYF. The CDR3 DNA sequence: TGTGCCAGTAGTATTAGTCTCACAGATACGCAGTATTTT.